There are a few counts of the clone carrying this TCR beta chain. The antigen is unknown. A second PCR, run for about 6 to 11 cycles, used a sample-barcoded 5' primer plus a J-beta primer mix. TCRdb processed the 5' RACE reads anew with MiXCR; each CDR3 protein has one entry. In the table there are roughly 570,000 distinct CDR3 sequences, approximately 30% of which are singletons. This sample stems from a study of blood T cells in healthy people across ages. Study-level information: Researchers report that template switching captured about one barcoded beta molecule per two T cells.

Study conclusions and caveats: CMV status of donors was unknown, possibly confounding expanded clonotype changes. Strongly correlated with naive T cell percentage was TCR beta diversity.

The V gene's germline CDR1 is SGHTA and CDR2 FQGNSA. V was clipped by 8 bases and J by 7 bases, with 14 bases between them. CDR3 length equals 13 residues. The chain uses TRBV7-2 and TRBJ1-4; D perhaps matches TRBD1 (5 bases). Material: blood. This receptor was obtained from a woman between 70 and 85 years old in good health. This CDR3 reads CASQVQAAEKLFF. CDR3 sequence (DNA): TGTGCCAGCCAGGTACAGGCCGCTGAAAAACTGTTTTTT.